These T cell receptor beta chains were read from a single sample in a study of a mutant IDH1 vaccine in newly diagnosed glioma. Sequencing was performed with immunoSEQ multiplex PCR; in TCRdb, only in-frame clones are kept and a portion is missing. The sample consists of about 64,000 clones, around 84% of them appearing once. Their specific antigens are unknown. The sample in question was PBMCs, obtained from a glioma patient whose treatment included an IDH1 peptide vaccine. These receptors all stem from a woman aged 50 to 60 with glioma. The CDR3 runs from the conserved cysteine through the conserved F or W. D genes are given only for firm matches. Size is stated for part of the rows, as once, few or many counts, or as a class when the clone is expanded.

abundance: -; v_gene: TRBV9; d_gene: -; len: 13; j_gene: TRBJ1-3; CDR3nt: TGTGCCAGCAGCCCCTCCCGAGGAAACACCATATATTTT; CDR3aa: CASSPSRGNTIYF
abundance: -; v_gene: TRBV7-3; d_gene: TRBD1; len: 13; j_gene: TRBJ1-2; CDR3nt: TGTGCCAGCAGCCCCGGGGACAGGTCCGGCTACACCTTC; CDR3aa: CASSPGDRSGYTF
abundance: -; v_gene: TRBV7-6; d_gene: -; len: 15; j_gene: TRBJ1-6; CDR3nt: TGTGCCAGCAGCTCTCATGGTCAGAATAATTCACCCCTCCACTTT; CDR3aa: CASSSHGQNNSPLHF
abundance: -; v_gene: TRBV28; d_gene: -; len: 14; j_gene: TRBJ1-4; CDR3nt: TGTGCCAGCAGTTCGGGGGCAGGCGGTGAAAAACTGTTTTTT; CDR3aa: CASSSGAGGEKLFF
abundance: -; v_gene: TRBV4-2; d_gene: -; len: 15; j_gene: TRBJ2-7; CDR3nt: TGTGCCAGCAGCCAAGATCGACAACAGTCCTACGAGCAGTACTTC; CDR3aa: CASSQDRQQSYEQYF
abundance: -; v_gene: TRBV2; d_gene: TRBD1; len: 14; j_gene: TRBJ2-7; CDR3nt: TGTGCCAGCAGAAGACGACAGGGGGCAGGCGAGCAGTACTTC; CDR3aa: CASRRRQGAGEQYF
abundance: -; v_gene: TRBV29-1; d_gene: -; len: 14; j_gene: TRBJ2-3; CDR3nt: TGCAGCGTTGCCTGGGGTAGGGTGGGAGATACGCAGTATTTT; CDR3aa: CSVAWGRVGDTQYF
abundance: -; v_gene: TRBV27; d_gene: -; len: 14; j_gene: TRBJ1-4; CDR3nt: TGTGCCAGCAGCGACACTGCAACTAATGAAAAACTGTTTTTT; CDR3aa: CASSDTATNEKLFF
abundance: -; v_gene: TRBV9; d_gene: TRBD1; len: 14; j_gene: TRBJ1-4; CDR3nt: TGTGCCAGCAGCGCGGGACAGGGGAGGGAAAAACTGTTTTTT; CDR3aa: CASSAGQGREKLFF
abundance: -; v_gene: TRBV14; d_gene: -; len: 16; j_gene: TRBJ1-4; CDR3nt: TGTGCCAGCAGCCAAGGAGGGGTGGCTCATAATGAAAAACTGTTTTTT; CDR3aa: CASSQGGVAHNEKLFF
abundance: -; v_gene: TRBV5-1; d_gene: -; len: 14; j_gene: TRBJ1-5; CDR3nt: TGCGCCAGCAGCTCAACAGGTGAGAACCAGCCCCAGCATTTT; CDR3aa: CASSSTGENQPQHF
abundance: -; v_gene: TRBV30; d_gene: -; len: 14; j_gene: TRBJ2-7; CDR3nt: TGTGCCTGGAGCGGGGGCAGAACTCTCTACGAGCAGTACTTC; CDR3aa: CAWSGGRTLYEQYF
abundance: -; v_gene: TRBV2; d_gene: -; len: 15; j_gene: TRBJ2-7; CDR3nt: TGTGCCAGCAGGTTTTCATTTTCCCCTTCCTACGAGCAGTACTTC; CDR3aa: CASRFSFSPSYEQYF
abundance: few; v_gene: TRBV9; d_gene: -; len: 13; j_gene: TRBJ1-1; CDR3nt: TGTGCCAGCAGCGTAGAAGGAAGGACTGAAGCTTTCTTT; CDR3aa: CASSVEGRTEAFF
abundance: -; v_gene: TRBV19; d_gene: -; len: 14; j_gene: TRBJ1-1; CDR3nt: TGTGCCAGTACCCGGACTTGGGAGAACACTGAAGCTTTCTTT; CDR3aa: CASTRTWENTEAFF
abundance: few; v_gene: TRBV4-1; d_gene: TRBD1; len: 17; j_gene: TRBJ2-3; CDR3nt: TGCGCCAGCAGCTCGCAGGGACAGGGGAAGGGTGTAGATACGCAGTATTTT; CDR3aa: CASSSQGQGKGVDTQYF
abundance: -; v_gene: TRBV27; d_gene: -; len: 13; j_gene: TRBJ1-1; CDR3nt: TGTGCCAGCAGTTTAGACAGAGTCACTGAAGCTTTCTTT; CDR3aa: CASSLDRVTEAFF
abundance: once; v_gene: TRBV5-6; d_gene: TRBD1; len: 16; j_gene: TRBJ2-7; CDR3nt: TGTGCCAGCAGCTTTTTTTTGAGGGGGACCAGGGGGGAGCAGTACTTC; CDR3aa: CASSFFLRGTRGEQYF
abundance: -; v_gene: TRBV5-1; d_gene: -; len: 14; j_gene: TRBJ2-7; CDR3nt: TGCGCCAGCAGCTTGGGATCAGGGTGGAGCGAGCAGTACTTC; CDR3aa: CASSLGSGWSEQYF
abundance: -; v_gene: TRBV5-1; d_gene: TRBD1; len: 16; j_gene: TRBJ1-4; CDR3nt: TGCGCCAGCAGCTCAACCTGGACAGGGCGGGGTGAAAAACTGTTTTTT; CDR3aa: CASSSTWTGRGEKLFF
abundance: -; v_gene: TRBV18; d_gene: TRBD2; len: 18; j_gene: TRBJ2-3; CDR3nt: TGTGCCAGCTCCCCCAGACTAGCGGGGGGTTCTAGCACAGATACGCAGTATTTT; CDR3aa: CASSPRLAGGSSTDTQYF
abundance: few; v_gene: TRBV18; d_gene: -; len: 14; j_gene: TRBJ1-1; CDR3nt: TGTGCCAGCTCAAGACAGGTAGGGGACACTGAAGCTTTCTTT; CDR3aa: CASSRQVGDTEAFF
abundance: -; v_gene: TRBV5-4; d_gene: TRBD1; len: 15; j_gene: TRBJ1-6; CDR3nt: TGTGCCAGCAGTCCCGGAGGACAGGGGACTGAGCCCCTCCACTTT; CDR3aa: CASSPGGQGTEPLHF
abundance: -; v_gene: TRBV11-3; d_gene: TRBD1; len: 14; j_gene: TRBJ1-6; CDR3nt: TGTGCCAGCAGCTTGAAGGACAGGGGTTCACCCCTCCACTTT; CDR3aa: CASSLKDRGSPLHF
abundance: -; v_gene: TRBV9; d_gene: TRBD1; len: 15; j_gene: TRBJ2-7; CDR3nt: TGTGCCAGCAGCGTAGGGGACAGGGTAGGGGACGAGCAGTACTTC; CDR3aa: CASSVGDRVGDEQYF